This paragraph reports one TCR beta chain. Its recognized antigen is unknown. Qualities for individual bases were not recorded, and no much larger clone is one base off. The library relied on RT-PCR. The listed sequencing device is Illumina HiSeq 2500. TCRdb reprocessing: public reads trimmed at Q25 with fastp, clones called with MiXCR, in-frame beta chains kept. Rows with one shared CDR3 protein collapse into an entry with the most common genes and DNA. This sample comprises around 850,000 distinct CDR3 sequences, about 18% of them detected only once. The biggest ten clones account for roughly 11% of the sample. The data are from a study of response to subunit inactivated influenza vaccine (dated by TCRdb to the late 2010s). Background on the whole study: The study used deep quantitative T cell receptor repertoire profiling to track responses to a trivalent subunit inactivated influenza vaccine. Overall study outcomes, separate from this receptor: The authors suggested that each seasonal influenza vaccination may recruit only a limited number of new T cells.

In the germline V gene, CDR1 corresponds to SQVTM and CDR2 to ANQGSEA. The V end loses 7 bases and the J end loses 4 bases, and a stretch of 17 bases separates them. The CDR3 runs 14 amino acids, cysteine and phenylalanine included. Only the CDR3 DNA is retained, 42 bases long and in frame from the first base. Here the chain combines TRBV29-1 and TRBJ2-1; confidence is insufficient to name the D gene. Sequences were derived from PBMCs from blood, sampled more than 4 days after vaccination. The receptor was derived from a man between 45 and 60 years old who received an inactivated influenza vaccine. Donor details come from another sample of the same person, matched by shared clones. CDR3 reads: CSAATDQQYNEQFF. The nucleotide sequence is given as TGCAGCGCCGCGACTGATCAACAATACAATGAGCAGTTCTTC.